The present T cell receptor (beta chain) was sequenced within a study of CXCR3-negative and CXCR3-positive naive CD8 T cells. Study in general: Sequencing gave around 140 million TRB reads overall, about 1.5 +/- 0.3 million per library.

Details on this clonotype: No antigen is known for it.

The CDR3 spans 15 residues. Looked up from germline, CDR1 is LNHNV and CDR2 is YYDKDF (reference sequence). Regarding the study as a whole: TRB CDR3s of CXCR3-positive naive cells were more hydrophobic than those of CXCR3-negative naive cells. Naive CXCR3-positive and CXCR3-negative cells shared similar TRBV-TRBJ usage, unlike memory cells. Partial loss of CXCR3 expression followed cryopreservation; most assays used fresh PBMCs.

TRB cDNA was prepared as libraries by UMI-labeled 5' RACE. Reprocessing the 5' RACE reads, TCRdb reports a single entry for every CDR3 protein and omits DNA. This table holds around 60,000 distinct CDR3 sequences. The TCR originated in a human donor in good health. Some clones in this sample may be carry-over from other donors' samples. Sequencing was carried out using naive CXCR3+ CD8+ T cells from blood. Subset indicated: CD45RO-CCR7+CD27+CD95- naive CD8+ T cells expressing CXCR3 (TNR3+). The V call is TRBV15, the J call TRBJ2-3; TCRdb gives TRBD2 as the D gene, but with no DNA this cannot be confirmed. The CDR3 here is CATSRVLGGTDTQYF.